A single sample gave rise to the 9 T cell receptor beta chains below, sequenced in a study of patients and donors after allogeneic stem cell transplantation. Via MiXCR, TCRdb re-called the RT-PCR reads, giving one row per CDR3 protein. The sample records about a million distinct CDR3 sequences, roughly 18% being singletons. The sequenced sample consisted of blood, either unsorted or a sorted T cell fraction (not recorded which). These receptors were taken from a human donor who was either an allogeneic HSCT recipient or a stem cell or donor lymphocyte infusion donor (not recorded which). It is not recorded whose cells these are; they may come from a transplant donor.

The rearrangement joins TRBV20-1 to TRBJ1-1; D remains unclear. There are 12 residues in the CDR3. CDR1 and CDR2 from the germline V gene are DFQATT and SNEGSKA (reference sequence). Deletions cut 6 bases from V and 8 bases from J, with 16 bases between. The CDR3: CSAPSRSLEAFF. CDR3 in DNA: TGCAGTGCCCCTAGCCGTTCCCTGGAAGCTTTCTTT.

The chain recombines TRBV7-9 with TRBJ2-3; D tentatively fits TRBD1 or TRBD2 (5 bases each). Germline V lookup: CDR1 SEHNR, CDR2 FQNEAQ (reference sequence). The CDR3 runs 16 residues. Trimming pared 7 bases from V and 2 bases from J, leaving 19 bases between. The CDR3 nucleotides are TGTGCCAGCATCGAAGGAGTCCGGGGACCCACAGATACGCAGTATTTT. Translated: CASIEGVRGPTDTQYF. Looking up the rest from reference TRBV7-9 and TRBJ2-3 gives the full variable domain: DTGVSQNPRHKITKRGQNVTFRCDPISEHNRLYWYRQTLGQGPEFLTYFQNEAQLEKSRLLSDRFSAERPKGSFSTLEIQRTEQGDSAMYLCASIEGVRGPTDTQYFGPGTRLTVL.

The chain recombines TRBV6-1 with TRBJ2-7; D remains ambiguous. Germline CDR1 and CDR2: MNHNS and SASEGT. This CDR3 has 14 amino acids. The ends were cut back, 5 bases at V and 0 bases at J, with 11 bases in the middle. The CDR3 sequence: CASSPHSGSYEQYF. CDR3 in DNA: TGTGCCAGCAGTCCCCACTCTGGCTCCTACGAGCAGTACTTC.

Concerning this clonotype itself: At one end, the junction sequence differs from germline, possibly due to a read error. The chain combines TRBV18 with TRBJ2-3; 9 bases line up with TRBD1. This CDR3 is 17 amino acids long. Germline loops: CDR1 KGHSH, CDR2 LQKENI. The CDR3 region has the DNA TGTGCCAGCCCACCGCCCTGGACAGGGGCGGGCTCAGATACGCAGTATTTT. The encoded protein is CASPPPWTGAGSDTQYF. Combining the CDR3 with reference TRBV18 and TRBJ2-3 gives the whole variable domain NAGVMQNPRHLVRRRGQEARLRCSPMKGHSHVYWYRQLPEEGLKFMVYLQKENIIDESGMPKERFSAEFPKEGPSILRIQQVVRGDSAAYFCASPPPWTGAGSDTQYFGPGTRLTVL.

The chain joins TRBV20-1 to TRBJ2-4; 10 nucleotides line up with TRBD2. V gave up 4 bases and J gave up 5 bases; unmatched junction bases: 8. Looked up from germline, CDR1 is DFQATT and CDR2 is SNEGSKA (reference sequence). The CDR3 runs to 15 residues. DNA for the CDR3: TGCAGTGCTACCATAGCGGGGGGTGCCGAAAACATTCAGTACTTC. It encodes CSATIAGGAENIQYF.

The CDR3 DNA reads TGTGCCAGCAGTCCCGACAGGATTACCTACGAGCAGTACTTC. Its protein is CASSPDRITYEQYF. V gene TRBV6-1 combines with J gene TRBJ2-7; D is possibly TRBD1 (6 bases). The V end was cut by 5 bases, the J end by 2 bases, with 13 bases between. CDR3 size: 14 residues. Germline V CDR1 and CDR2: MNHNS, SASEGT.

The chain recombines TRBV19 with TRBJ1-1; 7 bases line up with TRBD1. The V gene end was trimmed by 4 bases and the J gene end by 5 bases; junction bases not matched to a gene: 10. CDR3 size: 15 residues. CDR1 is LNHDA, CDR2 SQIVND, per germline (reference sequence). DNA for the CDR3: TGTGCCAGTAGTAACCCCCCACAGGGGAAAACTGAAGCTTTCTTT. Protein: CASSNPPQGKTEAFF.

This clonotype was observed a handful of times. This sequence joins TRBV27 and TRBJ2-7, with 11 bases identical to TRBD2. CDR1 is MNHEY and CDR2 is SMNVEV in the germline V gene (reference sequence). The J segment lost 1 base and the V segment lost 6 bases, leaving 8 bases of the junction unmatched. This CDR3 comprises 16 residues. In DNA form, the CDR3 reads TGTGCCAGCAGCTTTCTAACTAGCGGGAGATCCTACGAGCAGTACTTC. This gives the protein CASSFLTSGRSYEQYF.

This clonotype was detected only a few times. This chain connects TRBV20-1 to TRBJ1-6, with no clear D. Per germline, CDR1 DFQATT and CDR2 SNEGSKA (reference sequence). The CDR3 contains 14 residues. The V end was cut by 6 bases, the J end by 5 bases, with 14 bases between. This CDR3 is CSAPKGRDNSPLHF. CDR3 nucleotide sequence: TGCAGTGCCCCGAAAGGAAGGGATAATTCACCCCTCCACTTT.